Listed below are T cell receptor beta chains from one sample, sequenced in a study of T cell repertoires in cytomegalovirus infection. TCRdb independently ran MiXCR on the reads; one entry per CDR3 protein. The data contain roughly 78,000 distinct CDR3 sequences, about 37% of them seen just once; the ten biggest clones take up 85% to 95%. Their antigens are not known. The starting material was CD8+ T cells from cultured PBMCs, obtained from culture after CMV antigen stimulation. These receptor sequences come from a human donor in good health (CMV status not recorded). Some clones in this sample may be carry-over from other donors' samples. CDR3s include the opening cysteine and the closing phenylalanine or tryptophan. The D gene is left open where the match is weak. Some rows have no size entry. The others give once, few or many, or a class for an expanded clone.

D: -; V: TRBV7-9; J: TRBJ1-1; size: -; CDR3: CASSGRDPGGAFF; DNA: TGTGCCAGCAGCGGCCGGGACCCAGGCGGAGCTTTCTTT
D: -; V: TRBV7-9; J: TRBJ2-7; size: once; CDR3: CASSLGRPPHEQYF; DNA: TGTGCCAGCAGCTTAGGAAGGCCCCCCCACGAGCAGTACTTC
D: -; V: TRBV6-2/TRBV6-3; J: TRBJ1-3; size: -; CDR3: CASSPHSSGNTIYF; DNA: TGTGCCAGCAGTCCCCACTCCTCTGGAAACACCATATATTTT
D: TRBD1; V: TRBV4-1; J: TRBJ2-3; size: -; CDR3: CASSQEAGGRGTDTQYF; DNA: TGCGCCAGCAGCCAAGAGGCAGGGGGCAGGGGCACAGATACGCAGTATTTT
D: TRBD2; V: TRBV7-2; J: TRBJ2-1; size: -; CDR3: CASSLGTSGGAKYNEQFF; DNA: TGTGCCAGCAGCTTAGGGACTAGCGGGGGGGCGAAATACAATGAGCAGTTCTTC
D: -; V: TRBV6-2/TRBV6-3; J: TRBJ2-7; size: once; CDR3: CASSYGTRTIYEQYF; DNA: TGTGCCAGCAGTTACGGGACCAGGACCATCTACGAGCAGTACTTC
D: TRBD1; V: TRBV5-1; J: TRBJ1-2; size: -; CDR3: CASSLSATGQDALYGYTF; DNA: TGCGCCAGCAGCTTGTCGGCCACGGGACAGGATGCCCTTTATGGCTACACCTTC
D: -; V: TRBV6-1; J: TRBJ2-7; size: -; CDR3: CASSELRHSSYEQYF; DNA: TGTGCCAGCAGTGAATTAAGGCACAGCTCCTACGAGCAGTACTTC
D: TRBD2; V: TRBV7-9; J: TRBJ2-1; size: -; CDR3: CASRPSGVDRDNEQFF; DNA: TGTGCCAGCAGACCCAGCGGGGTAGACAGAGACAATGAGCAGTTCTTC
D: -; V: TRBV7-6; J: TRBJ1-1; size: once; CDR3: CASSPHAGALPRTEAFF; DNA: TGTGCCAGCAGCCCCCATGCGGGGGCGCTTCCCCGCACTGAAGCTTTCTTT
D: TRBD2; V: TRBV12-3/TRBV12-4; J: TRBJ2-3; size: -; CDR3: CASSTSGGTDTQYF; DNA: TGTGCCAGCAGTACTAGCGGGGGGACAGATACGCAGTATTTT
D: TRBD2; V: TRBV7-2; J: TRBJ2-3; size: -; CDR3: CASSTSGGALDTQYF; DNA: TGTGCCAGCAGCACTAGCGGGGGGGCCTTAGATACGCAGTATTTT
D: -; V: TRBV19; J: TRBJ2-5; size: -; CDR3: CASSDVRETQYF; DNA: TGTGCCAGTAGTGACGTTCGGGAGACCCAGTACTTC
D: -; V: TRBV4-1; J: TRBJ2-7; size: few; CDR3: CASSQADSYEQYF; DNA: TGCGCCAGCAGCCAGGCGGACTCCTACGAGCAGTACTTC
D: -; V: TRBV6-5; J: TRBJ1-3; size: -; CDR3: CASRPDRFSGNTIYF; DNA: TGTGCCAGCAGGCCAGACAGATTCTCTGGAAACACCATATATTTT
D: TRBD1; V: TRBV12-3/TRBV12-4; J: TRBJ2-3; size: -; CDR3: CASSLDRTTDTQYF; DNA: TGTGCCAGCAGTTTGGACAGGACCACAGATACGCAGTATTTT
D: -; V: TRBV4-2; J: TRBJ2-1; size: many; CDR3: CASSQALGSSYNEQFF; DNA: TGTGCCAGCAGCCAAGCGCTGGGAAGCTCCTACAATGAGCAGTTCTTC
D: TRBD1; V: TRBV15; J: TRBJ1-1; size: -; CDR3: CATSRFYTNLATGANTEAFF; DNA: TGTGCCACCAGCAGATTTTACACGAACCTCGCCACAGGGGCCAACACTGAAGCTTTCTTT
D: -; V: TRBV2; J: TRBJ1-2; size: -; CDR3: CASSDYRLLDNYGYTF; DNA: TGTGCCAGCAGTGACTACAGGCTCCTGGATAACTATGGCTACACCTTC
D: TRBD1; V: TRBV28; J: TRBJ2-2; size: -; CDR3: CASKTWDSGNTGELFF; DNA: TGTGCCAGCAAAACCTGGGACAGTGGAAACACCGGGGAGCTGTTTTTT
D: -; V: TRBV7-2; J: TRBJ2-5; size: -; CDR3: CASSPGFQETQYF; DNA: TGTGCCAGCAGCCCCGGGTTCCAAGAGACCCAGTACTTC
D: -; V: TRBV24-1; J: TRBJ2-3; size: once; CDR3: CATSDGGGSGQPQYF; DNA: TGTGCCACCAGTGATGGGGGTGGGTCCGGCCAACCGCAGTATTTT
D: TRBD1; V: TRBV7-9; J: TRBJ2-5; size: -; CDR3: CASSLIGTGGQETQYF; DNA: TGTGCCAGCAGCTTAATTGGGACAGGGGGCCAGGAGACCCAGTACTTC
D: TRBD1; V: TRBV5-1; J: TRBJ1-1; size: few; CDR3: CASSLGTGRDDEAFF; DNA: TGCGCCAGCAGCTTGGGGACAGGGCGGGACGATGAAGCTTTCTTT
D: TRBD2; V: TRBV7-2; J: TRBJ2-1; size: many; CDR3: CASSIPGLANEQFF; DNA: TGTGCCAGCAGCATCCCGGGACTAGCCAATGAGCAGTTCTTC
D: TRBD2; V: TRBV2; J: TRBJ2-4; size: -; CDR3: CASTPLGSGGELGKNIQYF; DNA: TGTGCCAGCACCCCCTTGGGTAGCGGGGGAGAATTGGGCAAAAACATTCAGTACTTC
D: TRBD1; V: TRBV6-1; J: TRBJ2-1; size: -; CDR3: CASSENRGNEQFF; DNA: TGTGCCAGCAGTGAGAACAGGGGTAATGAGCAGTTCTTC
D: TRBD2; V: TRBV7-4; J: TRBJ2-1; size: -; CDR3: CASTPPGGGNYNEQFF; DNA: TGTGCCAGCACCCCTCCGGGGGGGGGTAACTACAATGAGCAGTTCTTC
D: TRBD1; V: TRBV5-6; J: TRBJ2-1; size: -; CDR3: CASSLGTGYNEQFF; DNA: TGTGCCAGCAGCTTGGGGACAGGGTACAATGAGCAGTTCTTC
D: -; V: TRBV12-3/TRBV12-4; J: TRBJ1-1; size: few; CDR3: CASSFGLNTEAFF; DNA: TGTGCCAGCAGTTTCGGATTGAACACTGAAGCTTTCTTT
D: -; V: TRBV12-3/TRBV12-4; J: TRBJ1-5; size: -; CDR3: CASSISTGNQPQHF; DNA: TGTGCCAGCAGTATATCGACAGGCAATCAGCCCCAGCATTTT
D: -; V: TRBV4-2; J: TRBJ1-6; size: once; CDR3: CASSLEEGLYNSPLHF; DNA: TGTGCCAGCAGCCTTGAGGAAGGACTATATAATTCACCCCTCCACTTT
D: TRBD1; V: TRBV20-1; J: TRBJ1-6; size: -; CDR3: CSARDTQDRGLASPLHF; DNA: TGCAGTGCTAGAGATACCCAGGACAGGGGTTTAGCTTCACCCCTCCACTTT
D: TRBD1; V: TRBV9; J: TRBJ2-7; size: -; CDR3: CARSVGTGYEQYF; DNA: TGTGCCAGAAGCGTAGGGACAGGCTACGAGCAGTACTTC